This T cell receptor beta chain emerged from a study of graft-versus-host responses after intestinal transplantation. Produced via immunoSEQ multiplex PCR; TCRdb's table is partial and in-frame only. The sample lists about 97,000 clones; 75% to 95% were seen once. Germline V gene sequence: CDR1 SGHVS, CDR2 FNYEAQ. This CDR3 contains 14 residues. Trimming took off 5 bases at V and 5 bases at J, with 13 bases between the two ends. The V and J genes are TRBV7-6 and TRBJ2-1; tentatively, D is TRBD1 or TRBD2 (6 bases each). The sequence was obtained from a human patient who received an intestinal transplant, so some T cells may come from the graft donor. The source material was PBMCs, sampled 450 to 460 days after intestinal transplant. CDR3 sequence (DNA): TGTGCCAGCAGCCCCCGGGGGCGAAACAATGAGCAGTTCTTC. This translates into CASSPRGRNNEQFF.